The T cell receptor (beta chain) under discussion was sequenced for a study of blood T cell repertoires in COVID-19. Sequencing was performed with immunoSEQ multiplex PCR; in TCRdb, only in-frame clones are kept and a portion is missing. The sample consists of approximately 270,000 clones, approximately 90% of them appearing once. With 4 bases clipped from V and 3 bases from J, the junction kept 8 bases outside the gene matches. The germline V gene encodes CDR1 MDHEN and CDR2 SYDVKM. The CDR3 loop spans 15 amino acids. The chain links TRBV28 to TRBJ2-7; TRBD1 matches at 8 bases. The material sequenced was PBMCs or T cells enriched from blood (not recorded which). The sequence came from a man aged 40-55 years who had been exposed to COVID-19. CDR3 residues: CASSSPGQENYEQYF. The CDR3 DNA reads as TGTGCCAGCAGTTCTCCGGGACAGGAGAACTACGAGCAGTACTTC.